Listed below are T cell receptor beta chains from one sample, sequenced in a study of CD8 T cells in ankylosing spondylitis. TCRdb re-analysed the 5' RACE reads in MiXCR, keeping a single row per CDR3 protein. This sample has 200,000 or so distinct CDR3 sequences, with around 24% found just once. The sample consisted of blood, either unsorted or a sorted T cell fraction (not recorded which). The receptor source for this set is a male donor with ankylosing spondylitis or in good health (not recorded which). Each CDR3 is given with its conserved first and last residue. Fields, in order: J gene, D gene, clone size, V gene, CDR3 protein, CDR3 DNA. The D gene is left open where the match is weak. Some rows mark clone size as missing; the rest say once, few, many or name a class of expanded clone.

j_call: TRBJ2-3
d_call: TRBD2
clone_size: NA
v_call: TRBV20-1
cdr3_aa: CSANGLAGESTDTQYF
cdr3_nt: TGCAGTGCCAATGGACTAGCGGGAGAAAGCACAGATACGCAGTATTTT

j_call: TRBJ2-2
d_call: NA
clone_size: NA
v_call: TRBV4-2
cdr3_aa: CASSKSVSRNTGELFF
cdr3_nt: TGTGCCAGCAGCAAAAGCGTTAGCAGGAACACCGGGGAGCTGTTTTTT

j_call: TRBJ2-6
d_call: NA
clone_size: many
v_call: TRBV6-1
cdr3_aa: CASSTPYGGANVLTF
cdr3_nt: TGTGCCAGCAGTACCCCATACGGGGGGGCCAACGTCCTGACTTTC

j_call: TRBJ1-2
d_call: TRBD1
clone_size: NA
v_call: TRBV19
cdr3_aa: CASSTLMGQGVYGYTF
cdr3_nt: TGTGCCAGTAGTACACTGATGGGACAGGGTGTCTATGGCTACACCTTC

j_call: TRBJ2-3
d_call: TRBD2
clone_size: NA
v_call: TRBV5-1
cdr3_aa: CASSLRLAGGADTQYF
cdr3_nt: TGCGCCAGCAGCCTAAGACTAGCGGGAGGGGCAGATACGCAGTATTTT

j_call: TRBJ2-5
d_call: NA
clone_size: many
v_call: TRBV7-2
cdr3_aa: CASSFRRGQETQYF
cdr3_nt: TGTGCCAGCAGCTTTCGTAGGGGCCAAGAGACCCAGTACTTC

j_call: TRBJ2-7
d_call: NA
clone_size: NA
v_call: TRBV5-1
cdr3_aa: CASSFLGDLYEQYF
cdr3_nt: TGCGCCAGCAGCTTCCTCGGGGATCTCTACGAGCAGTACTTC

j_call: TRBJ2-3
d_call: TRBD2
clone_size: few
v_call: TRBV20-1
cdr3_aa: CSARVAGKDTQYF
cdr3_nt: TGCAGTGCTAGAGTAGCGGGAAAGGATACGCAGTATTTT

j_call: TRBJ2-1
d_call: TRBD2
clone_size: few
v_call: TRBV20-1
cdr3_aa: CSARSGSRDNEQFF
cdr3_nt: TGCAGTGCTCGTAGCGGGAGTCGGGACAATGAGCAGTTCTTC

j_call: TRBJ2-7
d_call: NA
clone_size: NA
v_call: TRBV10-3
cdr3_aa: CAISEKGAYEQYF
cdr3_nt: TGTGCCATCAGTGAGAAGGGGGCCTACGAGCAGTACTTC

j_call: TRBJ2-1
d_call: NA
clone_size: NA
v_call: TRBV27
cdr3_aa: CASSLLGQVSANEQFF
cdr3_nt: TGTGCCAGCAGTTTACTCGGGCAGGTCTCGGCCAATGAGCAGTTCTTC

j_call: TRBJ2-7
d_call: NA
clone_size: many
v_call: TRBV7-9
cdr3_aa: CASSLEAGDSYEQYF
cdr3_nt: TGTGCCAGCAGCTTAGAGGCAGGGGATTCCTACGAGCAGTACTTC

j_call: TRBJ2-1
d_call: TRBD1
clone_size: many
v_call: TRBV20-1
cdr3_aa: CSAGPGQLYNEQFF
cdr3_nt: TGCAGTGCTGGGCCGGGACAGTTATACAATGAGCAGTTCTTC

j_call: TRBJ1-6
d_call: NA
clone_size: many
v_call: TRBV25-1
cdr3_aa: CASSQTRNNNSPLHF
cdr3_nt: TGTGCCAGCTCTCAGACACGAAACAATAATTCACCCCTCCACTTT

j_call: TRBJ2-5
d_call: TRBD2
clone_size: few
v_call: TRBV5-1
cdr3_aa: CASSGLAGGGETQYF
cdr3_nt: TGCGCCAGCAGCGGACTAGCGGGAGGAGGAGAGACCCAGTACTTC

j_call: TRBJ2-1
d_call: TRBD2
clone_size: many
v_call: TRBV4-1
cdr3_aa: CASSQNLLSSGSGKQFF
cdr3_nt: TGCGCCAGCAGCCAAAACCTGCTGAGTAGCGGGAGTGGCAAGCAGTTCTTC

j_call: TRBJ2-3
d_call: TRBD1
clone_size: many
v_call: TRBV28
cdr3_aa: CATWDRGNTDTQYF
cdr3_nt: TGTGCCACATGGGACAGGGGCAACACAGATACGCAGTATTTT

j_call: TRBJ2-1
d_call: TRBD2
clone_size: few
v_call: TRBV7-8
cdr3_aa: CASMLSGLAGVVAYNEQFF
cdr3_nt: TGTGCCAGCATGTTATCGGGACTAGCGGGAGTTGTGGCCTACAATGAGCAGTTCTTC

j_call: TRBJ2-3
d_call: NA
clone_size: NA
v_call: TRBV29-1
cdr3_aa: CSVELSPESTDTQYF
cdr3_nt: TGCAGCGTTGAGCTGAGCCCTGAATCCACAGATACGCAGTATTTT

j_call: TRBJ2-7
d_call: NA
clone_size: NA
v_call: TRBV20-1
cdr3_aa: CSASSLAGKSDEQYF
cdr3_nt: TGCAGTGCTAGCTCCCTGGCAGGGAAGAGCGACGAGCAGTACTTC

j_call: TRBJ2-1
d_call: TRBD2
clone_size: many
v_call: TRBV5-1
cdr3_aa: CASSKLADTYNEQFF
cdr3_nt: TGCGCCAGCAGTAAACTAGCGGACACCTACAATGAGCAGTTCTTC

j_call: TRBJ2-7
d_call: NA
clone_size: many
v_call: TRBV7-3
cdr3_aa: CASSLVPNEQYF
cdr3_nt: TGTGCCAGCAGCTTAGTCCCAAACGAGCAGTACTTC

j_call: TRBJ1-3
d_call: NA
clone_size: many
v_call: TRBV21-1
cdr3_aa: CASEADSGNTIYF
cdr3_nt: TGTGCCAGCGAGGCCGACTCTGGAAACACCATATATTTT

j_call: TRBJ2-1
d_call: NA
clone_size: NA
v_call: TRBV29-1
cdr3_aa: CSVEVRGEGLEQFF
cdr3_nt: TGCAGCGTTGAAGTGAGGGGGGAGGGCCTAGAGCAGTTCTTC

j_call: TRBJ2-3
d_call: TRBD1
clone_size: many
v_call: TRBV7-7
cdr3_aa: CASSRGTGLDTQYF
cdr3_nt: TGTGCTAGCAGCCGCGGGACAGGGTTGGATACGCAGTATTTT

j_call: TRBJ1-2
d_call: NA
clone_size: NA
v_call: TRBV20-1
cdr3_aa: CSATRGDSNYGYTF
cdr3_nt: TGCAGTGCCACTCGGGGAGACTCTAACTATGGCTACACCTTC

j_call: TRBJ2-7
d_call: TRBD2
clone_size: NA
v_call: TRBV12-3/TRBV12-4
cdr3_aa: CASSPSMRLAGVGRPYEQYF
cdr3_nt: TGTGCCAGCAGCCCTAGTATGAGACTAGCGGGAGTTGGTCGCCCCTACGAGCAGTACTTC

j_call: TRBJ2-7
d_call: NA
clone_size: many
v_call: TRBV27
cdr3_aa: CASRWKGQGSYEQYF
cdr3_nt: TGTGCCAGCAGGTGGAAGGGCCAGGGCTCCTACGAGCAGTACTTC

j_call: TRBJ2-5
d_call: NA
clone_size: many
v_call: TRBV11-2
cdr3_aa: CASSFDSVETQYF
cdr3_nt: TGTGCCAGCAGCTTCGACTCTGTGGAGACCCAGTACTTC

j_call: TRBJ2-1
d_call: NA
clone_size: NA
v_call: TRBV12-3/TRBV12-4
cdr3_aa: CASSFRDRWDEQFF
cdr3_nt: TGTGCCAGCAGTTTCAGGGATCGTTGGGATGAGCAGTTCTTC

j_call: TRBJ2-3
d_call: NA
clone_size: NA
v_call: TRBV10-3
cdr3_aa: CAISESGVPTQYF
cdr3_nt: TGTGCCATCAGTGAGTCGGGGGTACCTACGCAGTATTTT

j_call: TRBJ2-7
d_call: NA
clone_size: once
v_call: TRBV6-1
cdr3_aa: CASSKYPRDNYEQYF
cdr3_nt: TGTGCCAGCAGTAAATATCCCCGGGACAACTACGAGCAGTACTTC

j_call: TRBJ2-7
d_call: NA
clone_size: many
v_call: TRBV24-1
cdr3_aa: CATSDGQRVQYF
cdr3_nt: TGTGCCACCAGTGACGGACAGAGGGTGCAGTACTTC

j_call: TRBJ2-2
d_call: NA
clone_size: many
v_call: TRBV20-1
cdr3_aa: CSAMAGELFF
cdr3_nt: TGCAGTGCCATGGCCGGGGAGCTGTTTTTT

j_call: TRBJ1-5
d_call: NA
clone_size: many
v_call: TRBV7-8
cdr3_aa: CASSLEGVGANQPQHF
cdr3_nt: TGTGCCAGCAGCTTAGAGGGGGTAGGGGCCAATCAGCCCCAGCATTTT

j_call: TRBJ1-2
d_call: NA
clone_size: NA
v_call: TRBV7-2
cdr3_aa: CASSPMGVGYGYTF
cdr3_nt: TGTGCCAGCAGCCCCATGGGGGTTGGCTATGGCTACACCTTC

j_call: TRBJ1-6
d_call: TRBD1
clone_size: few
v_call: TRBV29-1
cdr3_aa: CSVGTGDNSPLHF
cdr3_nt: TGCAGCGTGGGGACAGGCGATAATTCACCCCTCCACTTT

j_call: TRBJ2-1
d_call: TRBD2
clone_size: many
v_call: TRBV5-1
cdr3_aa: CASSAEREGQNEQFF
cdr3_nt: TGCGCCAGCAGCGCAGAGCGGGAGGGGCAAAATGAGCAGTTCTTC

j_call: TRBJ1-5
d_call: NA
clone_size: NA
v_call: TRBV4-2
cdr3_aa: CASSQEEGGQYVHF
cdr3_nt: TGTGCCAGCAGCCAAGAGGAGGGGGGACAATATGTGCATTTT

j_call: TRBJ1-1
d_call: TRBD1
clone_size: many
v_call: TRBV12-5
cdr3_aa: CASGLVGGQRFEAFF
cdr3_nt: TGTGCTAGTGGTTTGGTTGGGGGACAGCGCTTTGAAGCTTTCTTT

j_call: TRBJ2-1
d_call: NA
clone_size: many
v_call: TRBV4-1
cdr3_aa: CASSQQTGPHNEQFF
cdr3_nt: TGCGCCAGCAGCCAACAGACAGGACCCCACAATGAGCAGTTCTTC

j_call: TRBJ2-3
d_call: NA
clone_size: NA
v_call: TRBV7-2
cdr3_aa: CASSLFSIDTQYF
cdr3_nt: TGTGCCAGCAGCTTATTCTCCATAGATACGCAGTATTTT

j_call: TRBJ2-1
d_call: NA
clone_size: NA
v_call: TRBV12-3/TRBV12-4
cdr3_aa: CASSLSPTSSNEQFF
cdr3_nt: TGTGCCAGCAGTTTATCTCCTACTAGCAGCAATGAGCAGTTCTTC

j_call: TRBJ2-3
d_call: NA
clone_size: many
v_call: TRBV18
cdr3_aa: CASSPPYRVSDTQYF
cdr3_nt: TGTGCCAGCTCACCACCCTATCGAGTTTCAGATACGCAGTATTTT

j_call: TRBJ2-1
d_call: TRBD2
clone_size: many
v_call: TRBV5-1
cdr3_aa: CASSPTSGGYNEQFF
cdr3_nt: TGCGCCAGCAGCCCCACTAGCGGAGGGTACAATGAGCAGTTCTTC

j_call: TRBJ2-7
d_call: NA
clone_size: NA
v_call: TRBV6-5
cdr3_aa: CASSYSLDLSYEQYF
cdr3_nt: TGTGCCAGCAGTTACTCTTTGGACCTCTCCTACGAGCAGTACTTC

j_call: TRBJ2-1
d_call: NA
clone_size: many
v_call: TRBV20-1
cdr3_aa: CSASSPNYNEQFF
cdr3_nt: TGCAGTGCTAGTTCCCCCAACTACAATGAGCAGTTCTTC

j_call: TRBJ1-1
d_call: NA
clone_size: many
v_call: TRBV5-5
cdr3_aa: CASSNDRGGTAFF
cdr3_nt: TGTGCCAGCAGCAACGACCGGGGGGGGACAGCTTTCTTT

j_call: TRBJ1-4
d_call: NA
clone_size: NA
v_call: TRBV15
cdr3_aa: CATSRDQGGRLATNEKLFF
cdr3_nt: TGTGCCACCAGCAGAGATCAGGGCGGCCGATTGGCAACTAATGAAAAACTGTTTTTT

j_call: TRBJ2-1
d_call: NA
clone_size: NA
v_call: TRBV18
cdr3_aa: CASSPPSLFTEQFF
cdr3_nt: TGTGCCAGCTCACCACCGAGTCTATTCACTGAGCAGTTCTTC

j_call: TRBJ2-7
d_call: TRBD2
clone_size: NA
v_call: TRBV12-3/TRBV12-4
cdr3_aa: CASSLDQGLAGVREQYF
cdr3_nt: TGTGCCAGCAGTTTGGATCAAGGTTTAGCGGGAGTTCGGGAGCAGTACTTC

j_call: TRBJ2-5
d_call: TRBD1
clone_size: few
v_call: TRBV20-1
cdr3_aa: CSGQQGAEETQYF
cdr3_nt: TGCAGTGGGCAACAGGGGGCTGAAGAGACCCAGTACTTC

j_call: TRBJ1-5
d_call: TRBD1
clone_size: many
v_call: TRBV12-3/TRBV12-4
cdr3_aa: CASSLLQGTNQPQHF
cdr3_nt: TGTGCCAGCAGTTTATTACAGGGGACAAATCAGCCCCAGCATTTT

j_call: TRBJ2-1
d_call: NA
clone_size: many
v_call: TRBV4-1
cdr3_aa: CASSHTGSSYNEQFF
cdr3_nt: TGCGCCAGCAGCCACACGGGAAGCTCCTACAATGAGCAGTTCTTC

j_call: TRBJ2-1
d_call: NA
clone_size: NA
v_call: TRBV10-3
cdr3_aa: CATRLGMDNEQFF
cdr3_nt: TGTGCCACTCGACTGGGGATGGACAATGAGCAGTTCTTC